Listed here is a single T cell receptor beta chain. Its antigen is currently not known. An end of the junction does not agree with germline; a read error may underlie this. The receptor library was made with the immunoSEQ multiplex PCR assay. For the multiplex PCR, a mixture combining 60 forward primers for TCR Vbeta segments and 13 reverse primers for TCR Jbeta segments was used. A multiplex PCR assay on genomic DNA amplified the CDR3 region of rearranged TCR beta genes. The amplified TCR beta libraries were sequenced on the Illumina HiSeq System as 87-base-pair reads. The authors' analysis ran thus. A later analysis counted some 74 million unique TCR beta chains across the 666 repertoires, and roughly 10 million of these chains were shared by at least two donors. A nearest-neighbor algorithm error-corrected the raw reads and collapsed the reads into unique sequences, merging closely related sequences to remove PCR and sequencing errors. To assign V, D and J gene segments, CDR3 sequences were aligned to IMGT reference sequences. Each retained sequence needed at least a six-nucleotide match to both a V gene segment and a J gene segment. Rearrangements were classified as productive when the CDR3 lacked stop codons and remained in frame with V and J, and all other rearrangements were classified as non-productive. CDR3 was defined by IMGT convention, running from the second conserved V-encoded cysteine to the conserved J-encoded phenylalanine. Sequences without an unambiguous match to a single V gene segment were excluded from the earlier analysis of 450 to 650 of the donors. An earlier analysis of over 450 of the donors classified V segments as functional when productive rearrangements were above 56.7% and as segregating when the standard deviation between donors was above 5%. A statistical classification framework was developed to diagnose cytomegalovirus status using the catalog of TCR beta chain sequences. In a later analysis, V and J genes were assigned by comparing TCR nucleotide sequences against IMGT/GENE-DB human TR gene sequences. A later analysis assigned CDR3 sequences and most-parsimonious VDJ recombination scenarios with the TCRdist pipeline. A later analysis defined each TCR beta chain by its CDR3 amino acid sequence plus V-gene family, and excluded reads lacking a unique V-gene family. In a later analysis, 450 to 600 highly shared, low-generation-probability nucleotide sequences were removed to address suspected cross-contamination and a sequencing artifact. For each public chain, a later analysis derived a clonal expansion index from normalized ranks of inferred template counts within each repertoire. A later analysis computed generation probabilities with a VDJ recombination model fitted to out-of-frame rearrangements, and checked the results against IGoR. In a later analysis, hypergeometric tests were used to score TCR-TCR, TCR-HLA and TCR-CMV co-occurrence, with a repertoire-size bias correction applied to TCR pairs. A later analysis estimated false discovery rates by permuting HLA or CMV assignments 20 times. In a later analysis, co-occurring TCRs were grouped using DBSCAN, with TCRdist sequence similarity added in when clustering inside HLA-allele-positive subsets. Repertoires with fewer than 30,000 or more than 120,000 public chains were left out of co-occurrence clustering, as were a few repertoires with anomalous nucleotide sharing. TCRdb mirrors the immuneACCESS table, restricted to in-frame sequences. Some clones are absent from its copies; in checked studies, under half trace to an unresolved V gene, and the reason for the others is unknown. The V and J calls and the clone size are those of that table, but D and trimming were determined from the DNA. The sample data list 150,000 to 200,000 clones, and about four fifths of these were observed just once. The ten largest clones add up to more than 1.5% of the sample.

In total, roughly 670 healthy bone marrow donors made up the cohort. At the time of sampling, all cohort members were nominally healthy, though unrecorded immune exposures were likely present. The donor tested CMV seronegative and was one of the 352 seronegative cohort members. Each donor provided a peripheral blood sample, and peripheral blood mononuclear cells were used for TCR beta sequencing. Genomic DNA extraction from the blood cell samples was performed with the Qiagen DNeasy Blood Extraction Kit. This sample is drawn from a study of cytomegalovirus exposure and HLA in healthy donors (TCRdb year 2017). About the full investigation: An earlier analysis of fewer than 750 of the donors reported 276 Gb of sequence data and around 100 million unique TCR beta sequences obtained from 180 million or so T cells. An early release covering roughly 640 HLA-typed donors comprised approximately 300 gigabases of sequencing data and about 90 million unique TCR sequences. Among the approximately 430 genotyped donors, approximately 77% belonged to the genetic ancestry cluster associated with self-reported Caucasian donors. The study was designed to test whether signatures of past pathogen exposure could be identified by cataloging public T cell receptors. The study profiled the T cell repertoires of about 720 subjects by immunosequencing and related them to cytomegalovirus serostatus. Besides the first cohort of some 670 subjects, a separate validation cohort made up of 120 different subjects was used. High-throughput TCR immunosequencing, statistical association of individual TCRs with disease status, and machine learning were combined to predict cytomegalovirus infection status. A later analysis re-analyzed previously published TCR beta repertoires from roughly 690 donors and added high-resolution HLA genotyping to study TCR occurrence patterns. In the later analysis, no new phenotypic data were used to find candidate immune exposures; instead, reliance was placed on TCR beta sequences and their occurrence across donors. An earlier analysis of around 640 of the donors used high-throughput TCR beta sequencing to judge whether each TCR beta V gene segment behaved as functional or pseudogenic. Donor age, sex, ethnicity and CMV serostatus were compiled alongside the repertoire data. In a later genetic analysis, genome-wide SNP genotypes for about 65% of the roughly 670 donors were used, and that subset was treated as a discovery cohort. Every discovery cohort repertoire had been produced on one sequencing platform. Class I and class II HLA loci were covered by the typing at four-digit resolution. Typing coverage varied by locus: 629-630 donors for A, B, C, DRB1 and DQB1; 522 for DQA1; around 570 for DPA1; 450 to 480 for DPB1. About 5 DR-DQ haplotypes were handled as single units for association and clustering, since linkage in the cohort was strong. Among roughly 400 genotyped donors of the cohort, an average of about 220,000 unique TCR beta nucleotide sequences was sequenced per donor, of which about 19% were non-productive.

The germline V gene supplies CDR1 LGHNT and CDR2 FRNRAP. The CDR3 sequence holds 15 residues, the cysteine and phenylalanine included. This entry keeps only the CDR3 DNA: 45 bases, framed from base 1. General conclusions and limits of the study: In a later analysis, HLA-associated TCR beta chains showed more clonal expansion and lower generation probabilities than non-associated chains that were equally common. CMV serostatus was the only immune exposure information available for the cohort. In a later analysis, TCR association rates were found to vary across HLA loci, with the most associated TCRs seen for DRB1 alleles and the fewest for HLA-C alleles. A later genetic analysis reported fewer N-insertions in productive TCRs among donors in an Asian-associated ancestry cluster than the roughly 620-donor mean. An earlier analysis of roughly 570 of the donors showed that most TCR beta V segments appeared in productive rearrangements either about 87% or about 30% of the time, which broadly matched IMGT annotations. A few of the identified cytomegalovirus-associated TCR beta chains were confirmed in vitro to be specific for cytomegalovirus antigens. Roughly uniform sequencing depth across donors was assumed in presence/absence analyses, although this assumption may not hold. Linkage disequilibrium might explain the correlated functional status among segregating V segments, but an unknown experimental factor could not be ruled out. The authors suggested that the approach could potentially be generalized to other disease states and immunological phenotypes. A cluster of highly shared sequence variants was judged likely to be a technical artifact of the sequencing pipeline. Because HLA typing was missing for some donors at each locus, association tests included only the typed subset. This cohort had only TCR beta chains sequenced, and the lack of alpha or paired-chain data limited which features could be detected. A later genetic analysis associated a missense DCLRE1C variant with V-gene and J-gene trimming of TCR beta chains, and an independent cohort replicated the association. In both the original and validation cohorts, the classifier was reported to diagnose cytomegalovirus status with high specificity and sensitivity. Across donors, most TCR sequences were observed very rarely, whereas some public TCRs were present in many individuals. Strong co-occurrence of HLA alleles, especially DR and DQ, made assigning TCR associations to individual alleles difficult. Specific HLA alleles were associated with 15,000 to 20,000 TCR beta sequences at a false discovery rate of 0.05 in a later analysis. Because counts were too low, roughly 18 rarely observed V segments, including chromosome 9 orphons, were left out of the earlier analysis of a few hundred of the donors. In a later analysis, several top co-occurrence clusters were reported to appear linked to parvovirus B19, influenza, CMV and Epstein-Barr virus. A further reported finding was that TCR beta sequences accurately predicted the HLA-A and HLA-B alleles for most subjects in the first cohort. The 87-base-pair reads could not distinguish some IMGT-functional V segments, including TRBV6-2 and TRBV6-3, so those segments were excluded. Most CMV-associated TCR beta chains appeared to be HLA-restricted in a later analysis, and the HLA associations seemed to be driven largely by CMV exposure. The study listed 150 to 200 TCR beta chains as associated with cytomegalovirus.

The TCR was taken from a young man in good health and CMV-seronegative. Sequenced material: PBMCs. The chain couples TRBV12-5 to TRBJ1-5, with TRBD1 perhaps the D gene, on 5 matching bases. This receptor has the CDR3 CASGRGTGSNKPQHF. The bases read TGTGCTAGTGGCCGCGGGACCGGCAGCAATAAGCCCCAGCATTTT. The full variable domain, with segments outside the CDR3 supplied by the reference TRBV12-5 and TRBJ1-5 proteins, appears as DARVTQTPRHKVTEMGQEVTMRCQPILGHNTVFWYRQTMMQGLELLAYFRNRAPLDDSGMPKDRFSAEMPDATLATLKIQPSEPRDSAVYFCASGRGTGSNKPQHFGDGTRLSIL.